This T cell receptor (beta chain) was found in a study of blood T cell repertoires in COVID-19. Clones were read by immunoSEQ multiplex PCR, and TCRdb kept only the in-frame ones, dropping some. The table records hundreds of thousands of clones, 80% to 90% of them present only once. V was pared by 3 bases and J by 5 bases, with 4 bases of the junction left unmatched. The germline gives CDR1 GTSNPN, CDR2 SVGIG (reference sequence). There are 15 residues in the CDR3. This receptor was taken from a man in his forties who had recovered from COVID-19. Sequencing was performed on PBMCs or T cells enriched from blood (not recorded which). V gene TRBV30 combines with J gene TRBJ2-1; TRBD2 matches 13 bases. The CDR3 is CAWRRGTSGDNEQFF. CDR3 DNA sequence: TGTGCCTGGAGGAGGGGGACTAGCGGGGACAATGAGCAGTTCTTC.